The 17 T cell receptor beta chains presented below share a single source sample, sequenced in a study of T cells of healthy individuals. TCRdb called the 5' RACE reads again in MiXCR, with one record for every CDR3 protein. Of around 80,000 distinct CDR3 sequences detected, about 5% appear once; the ten largest clones hold approximately 8%. The receptors originated from a female donor in good health.

This clonotype showed up many times. The chain is built from TRBV3-1 and TRBJ2-2; D unresolved. The CDR3 is 11 amino acids. Looked up from germline, CDR1 is LGHDT and CDR2 is YNNKEL (reference sequence). V lost 3 bases to trimming and J lost 7 bases, with 3 bases between them. The CDR3 here is CASSHSGELFF. The CDR3 DNA follows: TGTGCCAGCAGCCATAGCGGGGAGCTGTTTTTT.

The table lists this clonotype with many counts. The chain combines TRBV9 with TRBJ2-3; possibly TRBD1 for D (5 bases). Germline V gene data show CDR1 as SGDLS and CDR2 as YYNGEE. The length of the CDR3 is 14 residues. The V gene lost 8 bases and the J gene lost 7 bases, with 20 bases spanning the gap. CDR3 in DNA: TGTGCCAGTAACGGGCAGGGATTGCAAAATACGCAGTATTTT. Protein sequence: CASNGQGLQNTQYF.

This clonotype came up a few times. CDR3 amino acids: CASSQDRQGDEKLFF. DNA of the CDR3: TGCGCCAGCAGCCAAGATCGGCAGGGGGATGAAAAACTGTTTTTT. This chain links TRBV4-3 with TRBJ1-4; 7 positions agree with TRBD1. J gave up 6 bases and V 0 bases, and 4 bases lay outside the gene matches. Germline CDR1 LGHNA, CDR2 YSLEER. This CDR3 has 15 amino acids.

The table lists this clonotype with many counts. This sequence joins TRBV6-5 and TRBJ2-5; D remains unclear. V was pared by 0 bases and J by 1 base, with 6 bases between. This CDR3 comprises 14 residues. CDR1 MNHEY and CDR2 SVGAGI come from the germline V gene. The CDR3 DNA follows: TGTGCCAGCAGTTACTCGGGGATCCAAGAGACCCAGTACTTC. It codes for CASSYSGIQETQYF.

This clonotype was seen a few times. The chain is built from TRBV29-1 and TRBJ1-1; the D is unclear. V lost 4 bases and J 3 bases, leaving 12 bases between the germline ends. The CDR3 has 13 amino acids. Germline V lookup: CDR1 SQVTM, CDR2 ANQGSEA. The CDR3 DNA follows: TGCAGCGTTGGAATCACCGGAGACACTGAAGCTTTCTTT. It encodes CSVGITGDTEAFF.

The J gene is TRBJ1-5, the V gene TRBV19; D remains ambiguous. The CDR3 runs 14 residues. Trimming took off 1 base at V and 2 bases at J, with 6 bases between the two ends. The germline V gene has CDR1 LNHDA and CDR2 SQIVND (reference sequence). The chain's CDR3 is CASSIGRGNQPQHF. The CDR3 nucleotides read TGTGCCAGTAGTATAGGGAGGGGCAATCAGCCCCAGCATTTT.

This clonotype appeared a few times. V gene TRBV24-1 combines with J gene TRBJ2-1; 14 positions agree with TRBD2. CDR1 and CDR2 (germline): KGHDR, SFDVKD. V was clipped by 4 bases and J by 8 bases; unmatched bases: 3. There are 15 residues in the CDR3. CDR3 loop: CATSDLTSGRDEQFF. The CDR3 DNA is TGTGCCACCAGTGACCTGACTAGCGGGAGGGATGAGCAGTTCTTC.

Ten or more counts support this clonotype. This chain links TRBV4-1 with TRBJ2-7, with D unresolved. The CDR3 sequence is 15 residues long. V was shortened by 0 bases and J by 1 base, with 10 bases between the two germline ends. Germline values: CDR1 MGHRA, CDR2 YSYEKL. This CDR3 reads CASSQESAGSYEQYF. CDR3 sequence (DNA): TGCGCCAGCAGCCAAGAATCGGCCGGATCCTACGAGCAGTACTTC.

This clonotype has a count of ten or more. The V gene is TRBV12-3 or TRBV12-4, the J gene TRBJ2-1; D might be TRBD1 (5 bases). The CDR3 extends over 15 amino acids. The germline V and J ends were trimmed by 3 bases and 2 bases, with 11 bases remaining between them. The CDR3 nucleotides read TGTGCCAGCAGTTTGGGGCGGAAACCCTACAATGAGCAGTTCTTC. This encodes CASSLGRKPYNEQFF.

This clonotype was counted ten times or more. CDR3 bases: TGTGCCAGCAACCTAAGACCTAGCGATCACAATGAGCAGTTCTTC. Its translation: CASNLRPSDHNEQFF. The chain joins TRBV7-9 to TRBJ2-1; the D gene is possibly TRBD2 (6 bases). Germline V gene lookup returns CDR1 SEHNR and CDR2 FQNEAQ (reference sequence). V lost 7 bases and J 5 bases, leaving 18 bases between the germline ends. The CDR3 is made up of 15 amino acids.

This chain links TRBV4-1 with TRBJ1-2; 7 nucleotides align to TRBD1. Looked up from germline, CDR1 is MGHRA and CDR2 is YSYEKL. Losses at the gene ends were 0 bases for V and 2 bases for J; bases not matched to a gene: 6. The CDR3 loop spans 16 amino acids. CDR3 sequence reads: CASSQEPGTANYGYTF. In nucleotides, the CDR3 is TGCGCCAGCAGCCAAGAACCCGGGACAGCAAACTATGGCTACACCTTC.

At least ten counts were recorded for this clonotype. This chain connects TRBV4-1 to TRBJ1-5; D is ambiguous. The CDR3 is made up of 14 amino acids. Germline CDR1 reads MGHRA; CDR2 reads YSYEKL. The V and J ends lost 0 bases and 10 bases respectively, with 13 bases between them. This chain's CDR3 is CASSQEGFGVPQHF. In DNA form, the CDR3 reads TGCGCCAGCAGCCAAGAGGGGTTCGGTGTCCCCCAGCATTTT.

The gene calls are TRBV20-1 and TRBJ2-7; tentative D call: TRBD1 (7 bases). V was clipped by 0 bases and J by 3 bases, with 18 bases between them. Germline CDR1 DFQATT, CDR2 SNEGSKA (reference sequence). The CDR3 is 16 residues long. CDR3 nucleotide sequence: TGCAGTGCTAGAGATGGGGGGACAGCTCTATTCTACGAGCAGTACTTC. Translating gives CSARDGGTALFYEQYF.

The sample holds many counts of this clonotype. V usage is TRBV11-2 and J usage is TRBJ2-3; the D gene could be TRBD1 or TRBD2 (5 bases each). Per the germline V gene, CDR1 is SGHAT and CDR2 is FQNNGV. Trimming took off 1 base at V and 6 bases at J, with 17 bases between the two ends. This CDR3 contains 16 residues. In DNA form, the CDR3 reads TGTGCCAGCAGCTTAGCCCGGGACGTATTATATGATACGCAGTATTTT. The encoded protein is CASSLARDVLYDTQYF.

This clonotype showed up many times. CDR3 sequence: CASSRGQAIYNEQFF. CDR3 nucleotides: TGTGCCAGCAGCCGCGGACAGGCCATCTACAATGAGCAGTTCTTC. The J gene is TRBJ2-1, the V gene TRBV5-6; 7 nucleotides align to TRBD1. The CDR3 is made up of 15 amino acids. CDR1 SGHDT and CDR2 YYEEEE come from the germline V gene. Unmatched junction bases numbered 7, after V lost 4 bases and J lost 3 bases.

V and J are TRBV12-3 or TRBV12-4 and TRBJ1-2; D is unresolved. Trimming took 7 bases from V and 6 from J, leaving 9 bases between them. The CDR3 extends over 11 amino acids. The CDR3 region has the DNA TGTGCCAGCATGAGCCCCCATGGCTACACCTTC. This gives the protein CASMSPHGYTF.

This clonotype occurred a few times. The chain has TRBV6-1 and TRBJ2-1, with D perhaps matching TRBD2 (5 bases). There are 13 residues in the CDR3. Trimming took off 4 bases at V and 10 bases at J, with 14 bases between the two ends. Germline CDR1 MNHNS, CDR2 SASEGT. The CDR3 coding sequence is TGTGCCAGCAGTGCCAGCGGAGCTCTCGAGCAGTTCTTC. It specifies CASSASGALEQFF.